This T cell receptor (beta chain) is drawn from a study of shared clonotypes between healthy human individuals. The length of the CDR3 is 14 residues. Trimming pared 1 base from V and 2 bases from J, leaving 9 bases between. The germline CDR1 and CDR2 sequences are SGHVS and FQNEAQ. The assay was immunoSEQ multiplex PCR, and TCRdb's table has in-frame clones only and misses some. This sample has 1,500,000 or so clones, with roughly 96% found just once. The sequence came from a man aged 30-40 years in good health. J is TRBJ2-7 and V is TRBV7-8; tentatively, D is TRBD2 (5 bases). The material sequenced was naive CD4+ T cells sorted from blood. As to subset: CD45RA+ positively selected. The CDR3 nucleotides are TGTGCCAGCAGCTTAGGGACTTCAACCTACGAGCAGTACTTC. It is translated as CASSLGTSTYEQYF. The full variable domain, completed using reference TRBV7-8 and TRBJ2-7, is GAGVSQSPRYKVAKRGQDVALRCDPISGHVSLFWYQQALGQGPEFLTYFQNEAQLDKSGLPSDRFFAERPEGSVSTLKIQRTQQEDSAVYLCASSLGTSTYEQYFGPGTRLTVT.